Each of the 9 T cell receptor beta chains below was sequenced from the same sample in a study of blood T cell repertoires in COVID-19. The assay was immunoSEQ multiplex PCR, and TCRdb's table has in-frame clones only and misses some. The repertoire holds roughly 250,000 clones, with about 88% as singletons. Sequenced material: PBMCs or T cells enriched from blood (not recorded which). These receptors were collected from a woman aged 45-65 years who had recovered from COVID-19.

The chain recombines TRBV7-8 with TRBJ1-2; D gene unclear. This CDR3 has 16 amino acids. Germline CDR1 reads SGHVS; CDR2 reads FQNEAQ. V was shortened by 4 bases and J by 4 bases, with 19 bases between the two germline ends. CDR3 bases: TGTGCCAGCAGCTCGAGCACAGCTGTCATGCCCTATGGCTACACCTTC. Its protein product is CASSSSTAVMPYGYTF.

This clone has a single count. This sequence joins TRBV11-2 and TRBJ1-4; D uncertain. V was shortened by 1 base and J by 5 bases, with 11 bases between the two germline ends. CDR3 length equals 15 residues. Germline loops: CDR1 SGHAT, CDR2 FQNNGV. CDR3 sequence reads: CASSLVLRRNEKLFF. The CDR3 region has the DNA TGTGCCAGCAGCTTAGTGCTTCGGAGGAATGAAAAACTGTTTTTT.

The chain carries TRBV27 and TRBJ2-3; 13 bases are a match to TRBD2. This CDR3 comprises 17 residues. The V and J ends lost 4 bases and 3 bases, in that order; junction bases with no gene match: 7. Germline CDR1 is MNHEY and CDR2 is SMNVEV (reference sequence). The CDR3: CASSYRTSGSITDTQYF. In DNA form, the CDR3 reads TGTGCCAGCAGTTACCGGACTAGCGGGAGTATAACAGATACGCAGTATTTT.

The chain carries TRBV7-9 and TRBJ1-1; TRBD1 matches 7 bases. With V trimmed by 5 bases and J by 0 bases, 9 bases remained unmatched. This CDR3 contains 16 residues. Germline V gene data show CDR1 as SEHNR and CDR2 as FQNEAQ (reference sequence). The CDR3 here is CASSTYGTVMNTEAFF. CDR3 coding DNA: TGTGCCAGCAGCACCTACGGGACAGTCATGAACACTGAAGCTTTCTTT.

The rearrangement joins TRBV7-8 to TRBJ2-7, with D perhaps matching TRBD2 (5 bases). V lost 6 bases and J 0 bases, leaving 15 bases between the germline ends. Germline V CDR1 and CDR2: SGHVS, FQNEAQ. There are 15 residues in the CDR3. For the CDR3, the DNA is TGTGCCAGCAGTAGGAGGCCACGGGACTCCTACGAGCAGTACTTC. It translates to CASSRRPRDSYEQYF.

This chain joins TRBV7-9 and TRBJ1-4, with a tentative D call TRBD1 (5 bases). The CDR3 contains 14 residues. Between the trimmed V and J ends, which lost 3 bases and 8 bases, there was a span of 13 bases. Germline loops: CDR1 SEHNR, CDR2 FQNEAQ (reference sequence). CDR3 bases: TGTGCCAGCAGCTTCGGCAGGGATGGGGAAAAACTGTTTTTT. Translated, it gives CASSFGRDGEKLFF.

The chain has TRBV7-8 and TRBJ2-1; TRBD2 agrees at 10 bases. With V trimmed by 3 bases and J by 10 bases, 12 bases remained unmatched. The germline V gene has CDR1 SGHVS and CDR2 FQNEAQ. There are 16 residues in the CDR3. The CDR3 loop is CASSFSGLAALGEQFF. CDR3 nucleotide sequence: TGTGCCAGCAGCTTTTCTGGACTAGCGGCCTTGGGGGAGCAGTTCTTC. Drawing the rest from reference TRBV7-8 and TRBJ2-1, the complete variable domain is GAGVSQSPRYKVAKRGQDVALRCDPISGHVSLFWYQQALGQGPEFLTYFQNEAQLDKSGLPSDRFFAERPEGSVSTLKIQRTQQEDSAVYLCASSFSGLAALGEQFFGPGTRLTVL.

The chain links TRBV6-1 to TRBJ1-5, with a possible D match to TRBD1 (6 bases). The CDR3 totals 13 residues. The germline CDR1 and CDR2 sequences are MNHNS and SASEGT. V was clipped by 6 bases and J by 6 bases, with 12 bases between them. This chain's CDR3 is CASSQAGVQPQHF. For the CDR3, the DNA is TGTGCCAGCAGCCAAGCAGGGGTTCAGCCCCAGCATTTT.

The chain uses TRBV28 and TRBJ2-7; 7 nucleotides align to TRBD1. The trim removed 5 bases at V and 3 bases at J, leaving 10 bases unmatched. The CDR3 length is 15 residues. The germline CDR1 and CDR2 sequences are MDHEN and SYDVKM. This chain's CDR3 is CASSLTGEPHYEQYF. CDR3 coding DNA: TGTGCCAGCAGTCTCACAGGGGAGCCCCACTACGAGCAGTACTTC.